This passage covers 3 T cell receptor beta chains from one sample sequenced in a study of blood T cell repertoires in COVID-19 (dated by TCRdb to between 2020 and 2021). Library creation used the immunoSEQ multiplex PCR assay. Sourced from immuneACCESS, this table was stored by TCRdb with only in-frame sequences that have V and J called. A share of the clones is absent; for the studies checked, an unresolved V gene accounts for under half, and the remainder has no known explanation. The sample table contains 150,000 to 200,000 clones; only one count was recorded for around 90% of them. The leading ten clones occupy around 17% of the sample. The sample taken for sequencing was peripheral blood. The origin of the receptors is a man between 60 and 75 years old with active or convalescent COVID-19.

The chain is built from TRBV27 and TRBJ2-7; perhaps TRBD1 as D (6 bases). V dropped 7 bases and J dropped 3 bases, with 16 bases sitting between them. Germline CDR1 reads MNHEY; CDR2 reads SMNVEV (reference sequence). The CDR3 covers 14 residues. The CDR3 coding sequence is TGTGCCAGCATGCTCTCAGGGGCCTACTACGAGCAGTACTTC. Translation: CASMLSGAYYEQYF.

J is TRBJ2-6 and V is TRBV5-4, with 8 bases that match TRBD1. Germline trimming cut 4 bases from V and 1 base from J; bases unmatched to any gene: 10. Germline values: CDR1 SGHNT, CDR2 YYREEE (reference sequence). This CDR3 has 18 amino acids. DNA of the CDR3: TGTGCCAGCAGCCCTGGAGCAGGGGGCAATTCTGGGGCCAACGTCCTGACTTTC. Amino acids: CASSPGAGGNSGANVLTF.

This sequence joins TRBV2 and TRBJ1-5; maybe TRBD1 (5 bases). Germline CDR1 is SNHLY and CDR2 is FYNNEI. The length of the CDR3 is 15 residues. V gave up 6 bases and J gave up 3 bases, with 15 bases separating them. The CDR3 sequence: CASREGTANNQPQHF. The CDR3 DNA reads as TGTGCCAGCAGGGAGGGGACGGCTAACAATCAGCCCCAGCATTTT.